This passage covers 19 T cell receptor beta chains from one sample sequenced in a study of T cell responses to AZD1222 COVID-19 vaccine. Assay used: immunoSEQ multiplex PCR; TCRdb lists only in-frame clones, some missing. The table shows some 150,000 clones, with around nine tenths occurring only once. Material: peripheral blood, obtained on day 0 of AZD1222 vaccination. Receptor source: an adult in good health.

The rearrangement links TRBV7-9 to TRBJ2-3; the D gene could be TRBD1 or TRBD2 (5 bases each). The germline V and J ends were trimmed by 5 bases and 0 bases, with 9 bases remaining between them. The CDR3 covers 14 residues. Germline V lookup: CDR1 SEHNR, CDR2 FQNEAQ (reference sequence). CDR3 region: CASSGTTSTDTQYF. CDR3 nucleotide sequence: TGTGCCAGCAGCGGGACCACTAGCACAGATACGCAGTATTTT.

The chain uses TRBV5-6 and TRBJ1-2; tentatively, D is TRBD1 (5 bases). The CDR3 is 15 amino acids. The germline V and J ends were trimmed by 4 bases and 4 bases, with 17 bases remaining between them. Germline V gives CDR1 SGHDT, CDR2 YYEEEE. CDR3: CASSLHPPGGYGYTF. The DNA of the CDR3 is TGTGCCAGCAGCCTCCATCCGCCCGGGGGCTATGGCTACACCTTC.

The chain couples TRBV6-5 to TRBJ1-3, with 7 nucleotides matching TRBD1. CDR1 and CDR2 (germline): MNHEY, SVGAGI. The CDR3 covers 15 residues. V dropped 6 bases and J dropped 0; count of bases not matched to a gene: 5. The CDR3 coding sequence is TGTGCCAGCAGGCTGGGACAGCTCTCTGGAAACACCATATATTTT. This codes for CASRLGQLSGNTIYF.

V usage is TRBV3-1 (or the pseudogene TRBV3-2) and J usage is TRBJ1-1; no clear D. The germline CDR1 and CDR2 sequences are LGHDT and YNNKEL (reference sequence). V was pared by 5 bases and J by 1 base, with 17 bases between. The CDR3 consists of 16 residues. CDR3 nucleotide sequence: TGTGCCAGCAGCGCCAGGATCACCGTTCAGAACACTGAAGCTTTCTTT. Translating gives CASSARITVQNTEAFF.

CDR3 DNA: TGTGCCAGCTCACCCGCAGGGGAGGGCAATCAGCCCCAGCATTTT. It is translated as CASSPAGEGNQPQHF. The chain links TRBV18 to TRBJ1-5, with a possible D match to TRBD1 (6 bases). V dropped 3 bases and J dropped 2 bases, with 11 bases sitting between them. The length of the CDR3 is 15 residues. Per germline, CDR1 KGHSH and CDR2 LQKENI. Full variable domain (missing parts from reference TRBV18 and TRBJ1-5): NAGVMQNPRHLVRRRGQEARLRCSPMKGHSHVYWYRQLPEEGLKFMVYLQKENIIDESGMPKERFSAEFPKEGPSILRIQQVVRGDSAAYFCASSPAGEGNQPQHFGDGTRLSIL.

The chain joins TRBV6-5 to TRBJ2-7, with 10 bases that match TRBD1. V lost 4 bases to trimming and J lost 4 bases; unmatched junction nucleotides: 10. The CDR3 runs to 16 residues. Germline lookup yields CDR1 MNHEY and CDR2 SVGAGI. The CDR3 DNA is TGTGCCAGCAGTTCCCTCCAACCGGGACAGGGGTACGAGCAGTACTTC. It encodes CASSSLQPGQGYEQYF.

V usage is TRBV6-2 or TRBV6-3 and J usage is TRBJ1-2; D not certain. Germline V CDR1 and CDR2: MNHEY, SVGEGT. CDR3 length equals 13 residues. The V and J ends lost 2 bases and 8 bases respectively, with 12 bases between them. CDR3 sequence (DNA): TGTGCCAGCAGTTACGGAGGACCTCGGGGCTACACCTTC. Translating gives CASSYGGPRGYTF.

This clone was seen just once. The rearrangement joins TRBV6-5 to TRBJ2-7, with D possibly TRBD1 on 5 matching bases. V gave up 8 bases and J gave up 1 base, with 12 bases separating them. The CDR3 sequence is 13 residues long. Germline assignment: CDR1 MNHEY and CDR2 SVGAGI. In nucleotides, the CDR3 is TGTGCCAGCGCCAGGGTGGCTTCCTACGAGCAGTACTTC. Translating it yields CASARVASYEQYF.

The rearrangement uses TRBV25-1 and TRBJ2-7; D tentatively fits TRBD1 or TRBD2 (5 bases each). From germline, CDR1 is MGHDK and CDR2 SYGVNS. V was cut by 5 bases and J by 6 bases, with 17 bases left in between. The CDR3 length is 14 residues. CDR3 sequence: CASSSWDATGEQYF. The CDR3 nucleotides are TGTGCCAGCAGTTCGTGGGACGCCACCGGCGAGCAGTACTTC.

This chain links TRBV5-4 with TRBJ2-2, with 7 bases that match TRBD1. This CDR3 has 15 residues. Germline CDR1 and CDR2: SGHNT and YYREEE (reference sequence). V gave up 5 bases and J gave up 0 bases; unmatched junction bases: 4. CDR3 loop: CASRPGQSNTGELFF. In DNA, the CDR3 is TGTGCCAGCAGGCCGGGACAGTCGAACACCGGGGAGCTGTTTTTT.

J is TRBJ2-7 and V is TRBV18; D possibly corresponds to TRBD2 (6 bases). Germline CDR1 KGHSH, CDR2 LQKENI. This CDR3 contains 14 residues. Trimming shortened V by 4 bases and J by 0 bases, and 10 bases separated the two germline ends. The CDR3 sequence: CASSQGRSSYEQYF. DNA for the CDR3: TGTGCCAGCTCACAGGGGAGGAGCTCCTACGAGCAGTACTTC.

The V and J genes are TRBV19 and TRBJ1-2; possibly TRBD1 for D (5 bases). There are 13 residues in the CDR3. The V and J ends lost 1 base and 8 bases respectively, with 11 bases between them. Germline lookup yields CDR1 LNHDA and CDR2 SQIVND (reference sequence). The DNA for the CDR3 is TGTGCCAGTAGTATAGTCCAGGGCGGAGGCTACACCTTC. Its protein product is CASSIVQGGGYTF.

Here the CDR3 DNA reads TGTGCCAGCAGTTTGACCCCATTGATGTTCTTC. Encoded protein: CASSLTPLMFF. The V and J genes are TRBV12-3 or TRBV12-4 and TRBJ2-1; D remains unclear. Trimming stripped 3 bases from V and 15 bases from J, with 12 bases between. There are 11 residues in the CDR3.

This clone was counted once. V and J are TRBV28 and TRBJ1-4; maybe TRBD1 (5 bases). Per germline, CDR1 MDHEN and CDR2 SYDVKM. The CDR3 is made up of 12 amino acids. The ends were cut back, 6 bases at V and 17 bases at J, with 19 bases in the middle. The CDR3 DNA reads as TGTGCCAGCAGCCCCGACAGCCAGGTCATTTTTTTT. Protein sequence: CASSPDSQVIFF.

This sequence joins TRBV10-3 and TRBJ1-6; 8 bases are a match to TRBD1. The CDR3 covers 15 residues. From germline, CDR1 is ENHRY and CDR2 SYGVKD. Losses at the gene ends were 2 bases for V and 10 bases for J; bases not matched to a gene: 7. DNA for the CDR3: TGTGCCATCAGTGAGCCACAGGGGGGAAGCTCACCCCTCCACTTT. Its protein is CAISEPQGGSSPLHF.

The J gene is TRBJ1-1, the V gene TRBV6-1; maybe TRBD1 (5 bases). The V end was cut by 3 bases, the J end by 4 bases, with 12 bases between. The germline gives CDR1 MNHNS, CDR2 SASEGT. The CDR3 covers 14 residues. The CDR3 is CASSDGRASTEAFF. DNA for the CDR3: TGTGCCAGCAGTGACGGCAGGGCCAGCACTGAAGCTTTCTTT.

This clone was seen once. The CDR3 DNA follows: TGTGCCAGCAGCTTGTTTTCAGGGAGTCGGACAGATACGCAGTATTTT. Its protein product is CASSLFSGSRTDTQYF. The chain recombines TRBV5-6 with TRBJ2-3; D is perhaps TRBD1 or TRBD2 (5 bases each). Germline values: CDR1 SGHDT, CDR2 YYEEEE. The V gene lost 1 base and the J gene lost 3 bases, with 15 bases spanning the gap. CDR3 length equals 16 residues.

The V and J genes are TRBV11-2 and TRBJ2-1, with 11 bases identical to TRBD2. The CDR3 is 18 residues long. The trim removed 5 bases at V and 4 bases at J, leaving 13 bases unmatched. Germline assignment: CDR1 SGHAT and CDR2 FQNNGV. Written as DNA, the CDR3 is TGTGCCAGCAGCCCATTCCCTGGTGGGACTAGCGGTTACAATGAGCAGTTCTTC. This codes for CASSPFPGGTSGYNEQFF.

In DNA form, the CDR3 reads TGTGCCAGCAGCCCGGACGGGTATCAGCCCCAGCATTTT. This translates into CASSPDGYQPQHF. The chain combines TRBV7-6 with TRBJ1-5, with D unclear. V was shortened by 5 bases and J by 5 bases, with 10 bases between the two germline ends. Germline CDR1 reads SGHVS; CDR2 reads FNYEAQ. The CDR3 consists of 13 residues. Complete variable domain (other parts from reference TRBV7-6 and TRBJ1-5): GAGVSQSPRYKVTKRGQDVALRCDPISGHVSLYWYRQALGQGPEFLTYFNYEAQQDKSGLPNDRFSAERPEGSISTLTIQRTEQRDSAMYRCASSPDGYQPQHFGDGTRLSIL.